This T cell receptor beta chain was profiled in a study of regulatory T cells in long-lasting Graves disease. Study details: By definition, persistent Graves' disease involved antithyroid drugs for over 5 years alongside positive TSH receptor antibodies.

Germline loops: CDR1 MNHEY, CDR2 SVGAGI. The length of the CDR3 is 14 residues. V was cut by 0 bases and J by 4 bases, with 10 bases left in between. This clonotype was counted at least ten times. Time point indicated: persistent/refractory GD, antithyroid drugs over 5 years with positive TRAb. PBMC RNA served as the TCR library source. Graves' disease diagnosis relied on American Thyroid Association guidelines. The EDTA tubes were filled with nine milliliters of drawn peripheral blood. Relying on iRepertoire HTBI primers and Arm-PCR of CDR3 regions, the team built TCR beta libraries. TCRdb passed the multiplex PCR reads through MiXCR, listing each CDR3 protein once. The profile covers 300,000 to 400,000 distinct CDR3 sequences, with roughly a fifth appearing a single time and just under 30% taken by the ten largest.

Sequenced here: peripheral blood mononuclear cells (PBMCs), sampled when the disease was refractory, from a patient treated with antithyroid drugs. This rearrangement joins TRBV6-5 to TRBJ2-7; D remains unclear. The sequence derives from a female donor with Graves disease. Here the CDR3 DNA reads TGTGCCAGCAGTTACTCGATCGGGCGTTACGAGCAGTACTTC. Protein sequence: CASSYSIGRYEQYF.